Listed below are T cell receptor beta chains from one sample, sequenced in a study of blood T cell repertoires in COVID-19. Using immunoSEQ multiplex PCR, the repertoire was profiled, and TCRdb retains in-frame clones only, with some absent. The sample consists of about 53,000 clones, about 80% of them appearing once. Specimen: peripheral blood. These receptors were taken from a human donor in a cohort sampled during active COVID-19. CDR3s include the opening cysteine and the closing phenylalanine or tryptophan. D genes are given only for firm matches. A row's size may be missing; if present it is once, few, many or a size class.

j_call | clone_size | d_call | v_call | cdr3_aa | cdr3_nt
TRBJ2-3 | once | TRBD1 | TRBV7-8 | CASRILPGQGTDTQYF | TGTGCCAGCAGGATACTCCCGGGACAGGGCACAGATACGCAGTATTTT
TRBJ2-1 | - | TRBD2 | TRBV9 | CASSPGWLAGDEQFF | TGTGCCAGCAGCCCGGGGTGGCTAGCGGGGGATGAGCAGTTCTTC
TRBJ2-3 | - | - | TRBV7-8 | CASSFLQGFTDTQYF | TGTGCCAGCAGCTTTTTACAGGGCTTCACAGATACGCAGTATTTT
TRBJ1-1 | - | TRBD1 | TRBV13 | CASSSEGQANTEAFF | TGTGCCAGCAGCTCGGAGGGACAGGCGAACACTGAAGCTTTCTTT
TRBJ1-1 | - | - | TRBV5-1 | CASSLPQGLNTEAFF | TGCGCCAGCAGCCTCCCCCAGGGGCTAAACACTGAAGCTTTCTTT
TRBJ2-1 | few | TRBD2 | TRBV6-2/TRBV6-3 | CASSYSSSSGIYNEQFF | TGTGCCAGCAGTTACTCGAGTTCTAGCGGGATTTACAATGAGCAGTTCTTC
TRBJ1-6 | - | - | TRBV6-5 | CASKIQGERSPLHF | TGTGCCAGCAAAATACAGGGTGAGCGTTCACCCCTCCACTTT
TRBJ2-7 | - | - | TRBV6-6 | CASSYPSPASGEQYF | TGTGCCAGCAGTTACCCCTCCCCCGCGTCTGGCGAGCAGTACTTC
TRBJ2-1 | - | TRBD2 | TRBV19 | CASSILGLAGGSNEQFF | TGTGCCAGTAGTATACTCGGGCTAGCGGGAGGATCCAATGAGCAGTTCTTC
TRBJ2-1 | once | - | TRBV5-1 | CASSLTDNEQFF | TGCGCCAGCAGCTTGACAGACAATGAGCAGTTCTTC
TRBJ1-2 | - | - | TRBV9 | CASSPRGGMGYGYTF | TGTGCCAGCAGCCCCCGCGGGGGGATGGGCTATGGCTACACCTTC
TRBJ2-1 | - | - | TRBV20-1 | CSSQSYNEQFF | TGCAGTTCCCAGTCCTACAATGAGCAGTTCTTC
TRBJ2-5 | - | TRBD2 | TRBV7-6 | CASSLYAGEYQETQYF | TGTGCCAGCAGCTTATATGCGGGGGAGTACCAAGAGACCCAGTACTTC
TRBJ2-7 | - | - | TRBV2 | CASSGISGHDNYEQYF | TGTGCCAGCAGTGGAATCTCCGGACACGATAACTACGAGCAGTACTTC
TRBJ1-2 | - | - | TRBV7-9 | CASSGLNYGYTF | TGTGCCAGCAGTGGACTAAACTATGGCTACACCTTC
TRBJ2-7 | - | TRBD2 | TRBV2 | CASAAWTSGAPFAYEQYF | TGTGCCAGCGCTGCCTGGACTAGCGGGGCCCCATTTGCCTACGAGCAGTACTTC
TRBJ2-2 | - | TRBD1 | TRBV2 | CARRNPRTGTELFF | TGTGCCAGACGAAACCCTCGGACAGGGACAGAGCTGTTTTTT
TRBJ2-1 | - | - | TRBV19 | CASSITSTSKGYNEQFF | TGTGCCAGTAGTATCACTTCGACTAGTAAGGGCTACAATGAGCAGTTCTTC
TRBJ1-5 | - | - | TRBV2 | CASSRQDRARNQPQHF | TGTGCCAGCTCCCGCCAGGACAGAGCCCGCAATCAGCCCCAGCATTTT
TRBJ1-3 | - | - | TRBV30 | CAWSVTVGSTIYF | TGTGCCTGGAGTGTAACAGTTGGATCCACCATATATTTT
TRBJ1-2 | few | - | TRBV7-9 | CASSLAAYGYTF | TGTGCCAGCAGCTTAGCGGCCTATGGCTACACCTTC
TRBJ1-3 | - | TRBD1 | TRBV28 | CASSLTGAPRNTIYF | TGTGCCAGCAGTTTAACAGGGGCCCCCCGGAACACCATATATTTT